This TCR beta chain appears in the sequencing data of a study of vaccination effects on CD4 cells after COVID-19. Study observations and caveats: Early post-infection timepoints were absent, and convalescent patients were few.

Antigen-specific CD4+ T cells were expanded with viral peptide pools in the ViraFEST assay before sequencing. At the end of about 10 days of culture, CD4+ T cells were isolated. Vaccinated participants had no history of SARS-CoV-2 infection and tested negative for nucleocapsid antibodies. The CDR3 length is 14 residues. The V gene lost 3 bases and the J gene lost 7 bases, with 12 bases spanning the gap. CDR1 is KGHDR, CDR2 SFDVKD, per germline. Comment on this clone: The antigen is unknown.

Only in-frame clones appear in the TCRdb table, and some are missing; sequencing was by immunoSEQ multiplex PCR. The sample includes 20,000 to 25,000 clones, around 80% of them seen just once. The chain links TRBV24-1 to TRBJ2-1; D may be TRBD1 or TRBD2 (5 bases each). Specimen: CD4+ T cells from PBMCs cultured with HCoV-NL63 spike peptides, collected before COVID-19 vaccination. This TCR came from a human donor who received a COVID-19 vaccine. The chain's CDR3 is CATSDKRGRNEQFF. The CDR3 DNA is TGTGCCACCAGTGATAAAAGGGGACGGAATGAGCAGTTCTTC.